These 26 T cell receptor beta chains were all obtained from the same sample, sequenced in a study of long-term antiretroviral therapy in people with HIV. Investigators performed immunoSEQ version v3.0 at survey level. The data were produced by immunoSEQ multiplex PCR, yet TCRdb's version contains in-frame clones alone and is incomplete. The table includes more than 15,000 clones, roughly 94% detected once. The source was unsorted PBMCs, collected just under 6.5 years after starting antiretroviral therapy. Source of these receptors: a woman aged 45-59 years with HIV.

The rearrangement joins TRBV5-8 to TRBJ2-7; TRBD1 agrees at 7 bases. Germline-derived CDR1 and CDR2 are SGHTS and YDEGEE. Trimming took 3 bases from V and 2 from J; bases not matched to a gene: 8. This CDR3 region has 15 residues. CDR3 sequence (DNA): TGTGCCAGCAGCTACGGGACAGAGAAACCCTACGAGCAGTACTTC. It is translated as CASSYGTEKPYEQYF.

The CDR3 loop is CASSQEGGGWIQPQHF. As DNA, the CDR3 is TGTGCCAGCAGCCAGGAGGGTGGTGGGTGGATTCAGCCCCAGCATTTT. This chain connects TRBV7-8 to TRBJ1-5; no clear D gene. This CDR3 has 16 residues. The germline gives CDR1 SGHVS, CDR2 FQNEAQ. V lost 5 bases and J lost 6, with 20 bases in between.

The chain is built from TRBV28 and TRBJ2-1, with TRBD1 as a possible D gene (6 bases). Per the germline V gene, CDR1 is MDHEN and CDR2 is SYDVKM. The V end was cut by 4 bases, the J end by 12 bases, with 13 bases between. The CDR3 runs to 12 residues. The chain's CDR3 is CASSYRDPPQFF. The CDR3 region has the DNA TGTGCCAGCAGTTACAGGGACCCGCCGCAGTTCTTC.

CDR3 loop: CASSYSQGLGNEQFF. The CDR3 DNA is TGTGCCAGCAGTTACTCGCAGGGGCTCGGGAATGAGCAGTTCTTC. This chain connects TRBV6-5 to TRBJ2-1; weak D call: TRBD1 (6 bases). Between the trimmed V and J ends, which lost 0 bases and 7 bases, there was a span of 13 bases. The germline V gene has CDR1 MNHEY and CDR2 SVGAGI. The CDR3 runs 15 residues.

The chain joins TRBV7-2 to TRBJ1-3; no definite D call. V gave up 1 base and J gave up 0 bases, with 10 bases separating them. CDR3 length equals 16 residues. Germline CDR1 and CDR2: SGHTA and FQGNSA. The DNA for the CDR3 is TGTGCCAGCAGCTTAGGTGGGTCGGGCTCTGGAAACACCATATATTTT. Amino acids: CASSLGGSGSGNTIYF.

This clone occurred a few times. V and J are TRBV7-9 and TRBJ2-7; 7 nucleotides match TRBD1. Germline V gene data show CDR1 as SEHNR and CDR2 as FQNEAQ (reference sequence). V trimming: 5 bases; J trimming: 0 bases; junction bases outside the gene matches: 7. This CDR3 comprises 15 residues. The CDR3 DNA is TGTGCCAGCAGCATAAGGGACAGTATCTCCTACGAGCAGTACTTC. Its protein product is CASSIRDSISYEQYF.

This sequence joins TRBV6-5 and TRBJ2-5, with 9 bases lining up with TRBD2. V gave up 2 bases and J gave up 2 bases; unmatched junction bases: 6. The germline V gene has CDR1 MNHEY and CDR2 SVGAGI. The CDR3 runs to 16 residues. In DNA, the CDR3 is TGTGCCAGCAGTTACCGGGCTAGCGGGAAACAAGAGACCCAGTACTTC. Its translation: CASSYRASGKQETQYF.

V and J are TRBV27 and TRBJ2-5, with a possible D match to TRBD2 (6 bases). V was pared by 5 bases and J by 4 bases, with 17 bases between. The CDR3 has 15 amino acids. Germline V lookup: CDR1 MNHEY, CDR2 SMNVEV (reference sequence). The chain's CDR3 is CASSPLDTGAETQYF. The CDR3 DNA sequence: TGTGCCAGCAGTCCCCTTGATACGGGAGCAGAGACCCAGTACTTC.

The chain carries TRBV6-5 and TRBJ2-6; possibly TRBD2 for D (5 bases). Per germline, CDR1 MNHEY and CDR2 SVGAGI. The CDR3 loop spans 16 amino acids. Trimming stripped 2 bases from V and 2 bases from J, with 10 bases between. The CDR3 protein is CASSYGSGAGANVLTF. Written as DNA, the CDR3 is TGTGCCAGCAGTTACGGGTCCGGGGCTGGGGCCAACGTCCTGACTTTC.

The gene calls are TRBV11-2 and TRBJ1-6; 7 positions match TRBD1. Germline V lookup: CDR1 SGHAT, CDR2 FQNNGV. V trimming: 4 bases; J trimming: 9 bases; junction bases outside the gene matches: 3. This CDR3 is built from 13 residues. CDR3 protein: CASSSTGVSPLHF. DNA of the CDR3: TGTGCCAGCAGCTCAACAGGGGTTTCACCCCTCCACTTT.

The rearrangement links TRBV6-1 to TRBJ2-3; maybe TRBD2 (5 bases). The CDR3 runs to 14 residues. CDR1 MNHNS and CDR2 SASEGT come from the germline V gene. Trimming left V 5 bases short and J 4 bases short, with 13 bases between. The DNA of the CDR3 is TGTGCCAGCAGTCACTCACGGGGTGCAGATACGCAGTATTTT. It specifies CASSHSRGADTQYF.

CDR3 amino acids: CASSRQGFYGYTF. CDR3 in DNA: TGTGCCAGCAGCCGACAGGGTTTCTATGGCTACACCTTC. The V and J genes are TRBV6-5 and TRBJ1-2; 7 bases align to TRBD1. CDR1 MNHEY and CDR2 SVGAGI come from the germline V gene. V trimming: 6 bases; J trimming: 4 bases; junction bases outside the gene matches: 5. CDR3 length equals 13 residues.

DNA for the CDR3: TGTGCCAGTAGTATAGGGGCCAGGGGCTACGAGCAGTACTTC. Protein: CASSIGARGYEQYF. The rearrangement links TRBV19 to TRBJ2-7; D possibly corresponds to TRBD1 (6 bases). V was pared by 1 base and J by 3 bases, with 10 bases between. CDR1 and CDR2 (germline): LNHDA, SQIVND (reference sequence). The CDR3 totals 14 residues.

The rearrangement links TRBV6-5 to TRBJ2-7; tentative D call: TRBD2 (6 bases). V shed 0 bases and J shed 1 base, with 13 bases lying between them. Germline CDR1 and CDR2: MNHEY and SVGAGI. The CDR3 runs 16 residues. The CDR3 sequence is CASSYSAGGWSYEQYF. In DNA form, the CDR3 reads TGTGCCAGCAGTTACTCGGCTGGAGGGTGGTCCTACGAGCAGTACTTC.

The rearrangement uses TRBV4-3 and TRBJ1-2; possibly TRBD1 for D (6 bases). The ends were cut back, 0 bases at V and 4 bases at J, with 15 bases in the middle. The CDR3 contains 16 residues. Germline V gene data show CDR1 as LGHNA and CDR2 as YSLEER. The chain's CDR3 is CASSQDYGGGGYGYTF. For the CDR3, the DNA is TGCGCCAGCAGCCAAGATTACGGGGGAGGGGGCTATGGCTACACCTTC.

In DNA, the CDR3 is TGTGCCAGCAGTCCGAGGGGACTAGCGGGAGAGACCCAGTACTTC. Translation: CASSPRGLAGETQYF. J is TRBJ2-5 and V is TRBV27; the match to TRBD2 covers 12 bases. With 5 bases clipped from V and 4 bases from J, the junction kept 5 bases outside the gene matches. This CDR3 comprises 15 residues. Germline lookup yields CDR1 MNHEY and CDR2 SMNVEV (reference sequence).

The chain uses TRBV20-1 and TRBJ2-7; D perhaps matches TRBD2 (6 bases). The length of the CDR3 is 11 residues. Per the germline V gene, CDR1 is DFQATT and CDR2 is SNEGSKA (reference sequence). With 4 bases removed from V and 5 bases from J, the gap between germline ends came to 9 bases. CDR3 DNA sequence: TGCAGTGCTACGACTAGAAACGAGCAGTACTTC. This encodes CSATTRNEQYF.

The V and J genes are TRBV27 and TRBJ1-5, with D tentatively TRBD1 (6 bases). CDR3 length: 15 residues. The V and J ends lost 2 bases and 4 bases respectively, with 12 bases between them. Germline CDR1 is MNHEY and CDR2 is SMNVEV (reference sequence). Written as DNA, the CDR3 is TGTGCCAGCAGTTTAGGCAGGGGCTATAATCAGCCCCAGCATTTT. It encodes CASSLGRGYNQPQHF.

The genes are TRBV10-3 and TRBJ2-3; 13 bases match TRBD2. V was pared by 4 bases and J by 4 bases, with 8 bases of the junction left unmatched. The CDR3 extends over 17 amino acids. Germline CDR1 reads ENHRY; CDR2 reads SYGVKD. The CDR3 sequence is CAISGLTLAGGSDTQYF. CDR3 DNA sequence: TGTGCCATCAGTGGCCTCACACTAGCGGGAGGGTCAGATACGCAGTATTTT.

The rearrangement links TRBV7-2 to TRBJ2-3, with D perhaps TRBD1 (6 bases). V was cut by 1 base and J by 2 bases, with 13 bases left in between. The germline V gene encodes CDR1 SGHTA and CDR2 FQGNSA. The CDR3 contains 16 residues. DNA for the CDR3: TGTGCCAGCAGCTTAGGTGCGAACAGGGCCACAGATACGCAGTATTTT. Its protein product is CASSLGANRATDTQYF.

The chain is built from TRBV28 and TRBJ1-2; TRBD1 matches 7 bases. Germline CDR1 and CDR2: MDHEN and SYDVKM. The CDR3 has 15 residues. J was trimmed by 8 bases and V by 2 bases; bases with no gene match: 11. CDR3 protein: CASSLGTVGNYGYTF. The CDR3 DNA follows: TGTGCCAGCAGTTTAGGGACAGTGGGGAATTACGGCTACACCTTC.

This clone was seen only once. V usage is TRBV27 and J usage is TRBJ2-3; D call uncertain. The ends were cut back, 3 bases at V and 1 base at J, with 11 bases in the middle. The V gene's germline CDR1 is MNHEY and CDR2 SMNVEV (reference sequence). This CDR3 is built from 15 residues. The CDR3 region is CASSFLSKGTDTQYF. The CDR3 DNA sequence: TGTGCCAGCAGTTTTCTCTCCAAGGGCACAGATACGCAGTATTTT.

The V call is TRBV28, the J call TRBJ2-7, with 11 nucleotides matching TRBD2. The CDR3 has 20 amino acids. V lost 4 bases to trimming and J lost 0 bases; unmatched junction nucleotides: 17. Germline V lookup: CDR1 MDHEN, CDR2 SYDVKM. CDR3 DNA sequence: TGTGCCAGCAGTTCGAGACATAGCGGGAGGGCCTTACCTAGCTCCTACGAGCAGTACTTC. Translated, it gives CASSSRHSGRALPSSYEQYF.

The V call is TRBV7-3, the J call TRBJ2-1; TRBD1 might be the D (5 bases). CDR1 is SGHTA and CDR2 is FQGTGA in the germline V gene. V lost 2 bases and J 6 bases, leaving 11 bases between the germline ends. CDR3 size: 14 residues. CDR3 DNA sequence: TGTGCCAGCAGCTTAGTCAAGGGGATCAATGAGCAGTTCTTC. This translates into CASSLVKGINEQFF.

The chain couples TRBV28 to TRBJ1-5; D call uncertain. Looked up from germline, CDR1 is MDHEN and CDR2 is SYDVKM. The CDR3 runs to 14 residues. V lost 2 bases and J lost 1, with 6 bases in between. The CDR3 DNA sequence: TGTGCCAGCAGTTTACCTCAGAGCAATCAGCCCCAGCATTTT. Translation: CASSLPQSNQPQHF.

The chain joins TRBV2 to TRBJ1-1; maybe TRBD1 (6 bases). Germline CDR1 SNHLY, CDR2 FYNNEI. The CDR3 extends over 17 amino acids. Trimming took 5 bases from V and 2 from J, leaving 21 bases between them. The CDR3 bases are TGTGCCAGCAGTAGTGTAGGGGGGCGCGTCTTTAACACTGAAGCTTTCTTT. Translating gives CASSSVGGRVFNTEAFF.